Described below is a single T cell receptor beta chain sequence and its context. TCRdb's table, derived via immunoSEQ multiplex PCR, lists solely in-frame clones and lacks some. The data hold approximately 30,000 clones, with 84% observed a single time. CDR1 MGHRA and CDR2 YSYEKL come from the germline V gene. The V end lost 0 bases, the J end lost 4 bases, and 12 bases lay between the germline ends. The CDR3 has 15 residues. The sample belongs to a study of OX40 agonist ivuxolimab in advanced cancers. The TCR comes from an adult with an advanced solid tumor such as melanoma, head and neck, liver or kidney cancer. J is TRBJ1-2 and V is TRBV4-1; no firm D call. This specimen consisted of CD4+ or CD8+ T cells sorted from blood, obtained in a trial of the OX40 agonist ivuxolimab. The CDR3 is CASSQDLGQTYGYTF. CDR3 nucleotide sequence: TGCGCCAGCAGCCAAGATCTAGGGCAGACCTATGGCTACACCTTC.